This T cell receptor (beta chain) was captured in a study of post-analysis software for immune sequencing data. The wider study: Included courses were relapsing-remitting and secondary progressive multiple sclerosis; progressive-relapsing multiple sclerosis was also included. Regarding the study as a whole: Compared with controls, patients had more of five or six TRBV segments, including TRBV5-6, TRBV5-1 and TRBV20-1.

On this clonotype: No antigen is known for it.

Germline V gene data show CDR1 as MNHEY and CDR2 as SVGAGI. With V trimmed by 5 bases and J by 4 bases, 8 bases remained unmatched. CDR3 length: 15 residues. Researchers reported that TCR beta cDNA libraries carried unique molecular identifiers. TCRdb fed the PCR reads into MiXCR, producing one record per CDR3 protein. The data show 350,000 to 500,000 distinct CDR3 sequences, 30% to 45% seen once. Sequencing input: blood. The sequence was collected from a girl aged 2-10 years with multiple sclerosis. The V and J genes are TRBV6-5 and TRBJ2-7; 10 nucleotides match TRBD1. The CDR3 reads CASSTQWGQGYEQYF. The CDR3 DNA reads as TGTGCCAGCAGTACCCAATGGGGACAGGGGTACGAGCAGTACTTC.